The T cell receptor (beta chain) under discussion was sequenced for a study of radiation and T cells in renal cell carcinoma. Time point described: blood 2 weeks post-SBRT. Treatment meaning: 15 Gy SBRT to primary tumor, nephrectomy 4 weeks later. Per the germline V gene, CDR1 is MNHNS and CDR2 is SASEGT. The V end lost 6 bases, the J end lost 3 bases, and 15 bases lay between the germline ends. The CDR3 consists of 15 residues. Some clones are missing from TCRdb's copy, which holds only in-frame ones; the method was immunoSEQ multiplex PCR. The repertoire holds roughly 150,000 clones, roughly 90% seen once, with 10% to 15% in the top ten.

The gene calls are TRBV6-1 and TRBJ1-3; no clear D gene. The sample in question was blood, obtained from a patient whose treatment included radiotherapy and nephrectomy. This clonotype originated in a woman aged 45-65 years with renal cell carcinoma. CDR3 sequence: CASSLLEGGGNTIYF. As DNA, the CDR3 is TGTGCCAGCAGCCTTCTCGAGGGTGGTGGAAACACCATATATTTT.